This entry describes one T cell receptor (beta chain). Its specific antigen is unknown. Base qualities are missing; no much larger clone stands one base away. High-throughput TCR beta sequencing profiled peripheral blood CD8+ and CD4+ T cells from healthy donors, Susac syndrome patients and multiple sclerosis patients. Treatment-naive patients with stable or active relapsing-remitting disease fulfilling revised McDonald criteria were used as multiple sclerosis controls. Bulk CD8+ and CD4+ T cells were purified by magnetic negative isolation, whereas CD8+ TEMRA cells were enriched by FACS. Blood was drawn into EDTA tubes, processed within 24 hours, and PBMCs were isolated by density gradient centrifugation. PBMCs intended for TCR sequencing were frozen in liquid nitrogen and were later thawed in a 37 degrees C water bath. A purity of at least 90% was achieved for sorted or isolated CD4+, CD8+ and CD8+ TEMRA cells.

The sample originates from a study of CD8 T cells in Susac syndrome (dated by TCRdb to about 2019). About the investigation overall: Repertoire sequencing was used to test whether CD8+ T cell activation and differentiation in Susac syndrome was antigen driven. The study compared CD8+ T cell repertoire clonality among 12 healthy donors, some 14 Susac syndrome patients and some 16 multiple sclerosis patients.

RNA was extracted using the RNeasy kit, and about 0.45 to 1 microgram was reverse transcribed with random hexamers. The immunoSEQ multiplex PCR assay, which covers 54 Vbeta and 13 Jbeta segments, was used to amplify TCR beta CDR3 regions. Bias from PCR amplification was corrected by using a synthetic template baseline for primer optimization and for computational correction. On the authors' methods: Only productive sequences were kept, with reads annotated to V, D and J genes according to IMGT and analyzed in immunoSEQ Analyzer. Clonality was calculated as one minus the Shannon entropy normalized by log2 of the number of productive unique sequences. For each patient and control, public and private clones were evaluated among the 100 most prevalent clones. A clone was defined as Susac-specific if it was absent from the healthy and MS cohorts, from some 980 published viral clones and from other ImmuneACCESS disease sequences. The raw public data were reprocessed by TCRdb itself: fastp quality trimming at Q25, MiXCR clonotype calling, in-frame beta chains only. For every CDR3 protein sequence, its rows merge into one entry that carries the most common genes and DNA. It is TCRdb's table, rather than the study itself, that gives the V and J calls and clone size. The sample includes some 140,000 distinct CDR3 sequences, with around 80% observed a single time. The biggest ten clones account for 0.45% to 0.65% of the sample.

The CDR3 holds 13 amino acids from the cysteine to the phenylalanine. The retained sequence is limited to the CDR3, 39 bases, with the frame set at the first base. The germline ends are 13 bases apart after V is trimmed by 6 bases and J by 5 bases. General study outcomes and caveats: The TCR sequencing and HLA analysis was acknowledged to have included a relatively small number of individuals.

The sample consisted of CD8+ T cells from PBMCs. The receptor's source is a human donor with multiple sclerosis. The receptor chain draws on TRBV12-3 or TRBV12-4 and TRBJ1-1; the D gene is possibly TRBD1, with 6 bases matching. The sequenced DNA is TGTGCCAGCAGCCCGGGGGGGCGAACTGAAGCTTTCTTT. This sequence encodes CASSPGGRTEAFF.